Shown below are 17 T cell receptor beta chains from a single sample sequenced in a study of shared T cell receptors in the human thymus. TCRdb's copy holds only in-frame clones and misses some; the assay was immunoSEQ multiplex PCR. Of hundreds of thousands of clones listed, 88% are singletons. This same sample was also part of a study on human thymus T cells.

Sequenced sample: thymocytes. Receptor source: a boy under two years old with a congenital heart defect.

This chain connects TRBV30 to TRBJ2-7; TRBD1 aligns across 8 bases. J lost 6 bases, V lost 1 base, and 32 bases had no gene match. Germline V gene sequence: CDR1 GTSNPN, CDR2 SVGIG (reference sequence). The CDR3 is 22 amino acids. In nucleotides, the CDR3 is TGTGCCTGGAGTGCCTCAGGGGGCGTTGAGGTTAGGGCCTGTCCTAAGTACTGCGAGCAGTACTTC. Translation: CAWSASGGVEVRACPKYCEQYF.

V is TRBV18 and J is TRBJ1-4, with a tentative D call TRBD1 (5 bases). This CDR3 comprises 16 residues. Deletions cut 6 bases from V and 8 bases from J, with 22 bases between. Germline V gives CDR1 KGHSH, CDR2 LQKENI. CDR3 in DNA: TGTGCCAGCTCCCTCAGGGACTCGACGGATCGGGAAAAACTGTTTTTT. The encoded protein is CASSLRDSTDREKLFF.

The V and J genes are TRBV28 and TRBJ2-3; 7 bases fit TRBD2. The CDR3 sequence is 16 residues long. CDR1 is MDHEN and CDR2 is SYDVKM in the germline V gene. Losses at the gene ends were 4 bases for V and 0 bases for J; bases not matched to a gene: 7. CDR3 sequence (DNA): TGTGCCAGCAGTTCTAAGAGCGGGGTCAGCACAGATACGCAGTATTTT. It specifies CASSSKSGVSTDTQYF.

This clone was seen just once. The chain is built from TRBV27 and TRBJ2-7; 12 bases agree with TRBD2. The CDR3 loop spans 15 amino acids. V shed 5 bases and J 7 bases; nucleotides not matched to a gene: 9. The germline gives CDR1 MNHEY, CDR2 SMNVEV (reference sequence). CDR3 loop: CASSGQLAGGWEQYF. The DNA for the CDR3 is TGTGCCAGCAGTGGGCAGCTAGCGGGAGGGTGGGAGCAGTACTTC.

The rearrangement uses TRBV5-6 and TRBJ2-7; D is perhaps TRBD1 (6 bases). V gave up 0 bases and J gave up 3 bases, with 13 bases separating them. Germline assignment: CDR1 SGHDT and CDR2 YYEEEE. The CDR3 covers 15 residues. The CDR3 bases are TGTGCCAGCAGCTTGGCCAAGGGACACCGCTACGAGCAGTACTTC. As protein: CASSLAKGHRYEQYF.

This chain connects TRBV4-1 to TRBJ2-1; possible D gene TRBD1, 5 bases. Trimming took off 4 bases at V and 6 bases at J, with 31 bases between the two ends. CDR1 is MGHRA, CDR2 YSYEKL, per germline. CDR3 size: 20 residues. The DNA of the CDR3 is TGCGCCAGCAGCCCCCCCCGCCAGGGATCGGAGTCCCCCAATCCCAATGAGCAGTTCTTC. It yields the protein CASSPPRQGSESPNPNEQFF.

The chain couples TRBV4-1 to TRBJ2-7, with 7 bases identical to TRBD1. From germline, CDR1 is MGHRA and CDR2 YSYEKL. The V and J ends lost 4 bases and 4 bases, in that order; junction bases with no gene match: 10. This CDR3 spans 15 amino acids. In DNA form, the CDR3 reads TGCGCCAGCAGCCCCCGTCGGGGACAGTCTTACGAGCAGTACTTC. Translating gives CASSPRRGQSYEQYF.

This rearrangement joins TRBV28 to TRBJ1-2, with TRBD1 matching over 9 bases. With 5 bases clipped from V and 2 bases from J, the junction kept 6 bases outside the gene matches. CDR1 and CDR2 from the germline V gene are MDHEN and SYDVKM. This CDR3 has 15 residues. The CDR3 DNA reads TGTGCCAGCAGTCCCCGGGACAGGGCGAACTATGGCTACACCTTC. Amino acid sequence: CASSPRDRANYGYTF.

CDR3 nucleotide sequence: TGCGCCAGCACCCCGTGGGGGACAACAACTCCCCCGGGGCAGTTCTTC. It codes for CASTPWGTTTPPGQFF. The chain combines TRBV5-1 with TRBJ2-1; D perhaps matches TRBD1 (6 bases). The V gene lost 6 bases and the J gene lost 12 bases, with 28 bases spanning the gap. Germline-derived CDR1 and CDR2 are SGHRS and YFSETQ. The CDR3 totals 16 residues.

This CDR3 reads CASSPTGGGYEQYF. DNA for the CDR3: TGCGCCAGCAGCCCTACAGGGGGCGGCTACGAGCAGTACTTC. This chain joins TRBV10-1 and TRBJ2-7; 9 bases map to TRBD1. Germline V lookup: CDR1 WNHNN, CDR2 SYGVQD (reference sequence). CDR3 length: 14 amino acids. V dropped 6 bases and J dropped 3; count of bases not matched to a gene: 6.

This chain connects TRBV5-6 to TRBJ1-2, with D possibly TRBD1 on 5 matching bases. This CDR3 comprises 16 residues. Per germline, CDR1 SGHDT and CDR2 YYEEEE. V lost 4 bases and J 4 bases, leaving 20 bases between the germline ends. The CDR3 reads CASSIMGQKSIYGYTF. The DNA of the CDR3 is TGTGCCAGCAGCATTATGGGGCAAAAAAGTATCTATGGCTACACCTTC.

The V gene is TRBV28, the J gene TRBJ2-7; D is undetermined. Germline-derived CDR1 and CDR2 are MDHEN and SYDVKM. With 7 bases removed from V and 1 base from J, the gap between germline ends came to 14 bases. The CDR3 sequence is 14 residues long. The CDR3 sequence is CASNKYAPSYEQYF. The CDR3 region has the DNA TGTGCCAGCAACAAGTATGCCCCGTCCTACGAGCAGTACTTC.

The V and J genes are TRBV27 and TRBJ2-3; D is perhaps TRBD1 (5 bases). Germline CDR1 reads MNHEY; CDR2 reads SMNVEV (reference sequence). Trimming left V 0 bases short and J 0 bases short, with 19 bases between. The length of the CDR3 is 19 residues. The CDR3 DNA follows: TGTGCCAGCAGTTTATCCGAGGACACACTAATATCTAGCACAGATACGCAGTATTTT. Encoded protein: CASSLSEDTLISSTDTQYF.

V is TRBV15 and J is TRBJ2-7; TRBD1 matches at 8 bases. Germline assignment: CDR1 LNHNV and CDR2 YYDKDF (reference sequence). V lost 4 bases to trimming and J lost 5 bases; unmatched junction nucleotides: 13. This CDR3 has 16 amino acids. This CDR3 reads CATSTDRVASVHEQYF. CDR3 nucleotide sequence: TGTGCCACCAGCACGGACAGGGTCGCTTCGGTTCACGAGCAGTACTTC.

The chain is built from TRBV29-1 and TRBJ1-2; D possibly corresponds to TRBD1 (6 bases). Germline V gene lookup returns CDR1 SQVTM and CDR2 ANQGSEA. Trimming stripped 1 base from V and 4 bases from J, with 13 bases between. CDR3 length: 14 amino acids. The CDR3 sequence: CSVEAPGQVYGYTF. CDR3 DNA: TGCAGCGTTGAAGCCCCGGGACAAGTCTATGGCTACACCTTC.

The gene calls are TRBV4-3 and TRBJ2-2; D perhaps matches TRBD2 (5 bases). The V end lost 1 base, the J end lost 4 bases, and 19 bases lay between the germline ends. The CDR3 runs to 18 residues. Germline CDR1 reads LGHNA; CDR2 reads YSLEER. CDR3 in amino acids: CASSQVFRAWTATGELFF. CDR3 nucleotide sequence: TGCGCCAGCAGCCAAGTATTCCGCGCTTGGACTGCCACCGGGGAGCTGTTTTTT.

The chain employs TRBV5-1 and TRBJ2-5; D may be TRBD1 (6 bases). The germline CDR1 and CDR2 sequences are SGHRS and YFSETQ. V lost 2 bases to trimming and J lost 4 bases, with 12 bases between them. The CDR3 totals 14 residues. The CDR3 sequence is CASSLSGQLETQYF. Here the CDR3 DNA reads TGCGCCAGCAGCTTAAGTGGACAGCTAGAGACCCAGTACTTC.